One sample yielded the 20 T cell receptor beta chains listed below, sequenced in a study of T cells after yellow fever vaccination (dated by TCRdb to about 2019). The library relied on 5' RACE. Sequencing took place on an Illumina HiSeq 2500. The public reads were quality trimmed at Q25 with fastp and then assembled into clones with MiXCR by TCRdb, keeping productive beta chains. Each entry is one CDR3 protein sequence, shown with its most common DNA and genes. In all, the sample holds nearly 70,000 distinct CDR3 sequences, and about 6.5% of those were seen once. The biggest ten clones account for more than 35% of the sample. Taken with the paper, the label for treatment or condition translates to: live attenuated yellow fever vaccine strain. The sample consisted of CD8+ T cells sorted from PBMCs, taken more than 40 days after the first yellow fever vaccination. These receptors originate from a man between 18 and 29 years old who received the YFV17D yellow fever vaccine.

This clonotype was seen ten or more times. The rearrangement joins TRBV5-1 to TRBJ1-5; D may be TRBD1 (5 bases). CDR3 length equals 15 residues. The V gene lost 4 bases and the J gene lost 4 bases, with 15 bases spanning the gap. CDR1 is SGHRS and CDR2 is YFSETQ in the germline V gene. CDR3 DNA: TGCGCCAGCAGCCGGGACGGTGCTCCGAATCAGCCCCAGCATTTT. Translated, it gives CASSRDGAPNQPQHF.

The chain joins TRBV30 to TRBJ2-1; TRBD1 aligns across 8 bases. The CDR3 is 15 amino acids. CDR1 and CDR2 (germline): GTSNPN, SVGIG (reference sequence). With V trimmed by 7 bases and J by 1 base, 9 bases remained unmatched. The DNA for the CDR3 is TGTGCCTCGAACCAGGGGGCCCTATCCTACAATGAGCAGTTCTTC. This codes for CASNQGALSYNEQFF.

This clonotype was seen a few times. This chain joins TRBV6-1 and TRBJ2-1, with D unresolved. The CDR3 loop spans 13 amino acids. Trimming removed 8 bases at V and 6 bases at J, with 14 bases between. CDR1 and CDR2 (germline): MNHNS, SASEGT. CDR3 loop: CASAPTDLNEQFF. CDR3 bases: TGTGCCAGCGCCCCAACGGACCTCAATGAGCAGTTCTTC.

The CDR3 bases are TGCGCCAGCAGCCAAGTCAGGGTCACTGAAGCTTTCTTT. Amino acids: CASSQVRVTEAFF. The chain uses TRBV4-1 and TRBJ1-1; a possible D gene is TRBD1 (5 bases). Trimming stripped 1 base from V and 4 bases from J, with 7 bases between. This CDR3 contains 13 residues. Germline V gene data show CDR1 as MGHRA and CDR2 as YSYEKL.

CDR3 residues: CASSRDASYEQYF. The CDR3 coding sequence is TGTGCCAGCAGTCGGGACGCATCCTACGAGCAGTACTTC. This chain joins TRBV12-3 or TRBV12-4 and TRBJ2-7; D may be TRBD1 or TRBD2 (5 bases each). This CDR3 region has 13 residues. V was pared by 5 bases and J by 1 base, with 9 bases between.

This rearrangement joins TRBV6-5 to TRBJ2-5; D is unclear. This CDR3 region has 14 residues. Per germline, CDR1 MNHEY and CDR2 SVGAGI. V lost 1 base and J lost 5, with 11 bases in between. The CDR3 is CASSYFAGAETQYF. The DNA for the CDR3 is TGTGCCAGCAGTTACTTCGCAGGCGCGGAGACCCAGTACTTC.

This clonotype was detected ten times or more. The chain links TRBV7-8 to TRBJ2-3; 12 bases agree with TRBD2. CDR3 size: 17 residues. CDR1 and CDR2 (germline): SGHVS, FQNEAQ. After removal of 1 base from V and 4 bases from J, the junction contained 6 bases not matched to a gene. CDR3: CASSLDSGLAGSDTQYF. The CDR3 region has the DNA TGTGCCAGCAGCTTAGACTCCGGACTAGCGGGGTCAGATACGCAGTATTTT.

This clonotype was seen a few times. The gene calls are TRBV5-1 and TRBJ1-1; D may be TRBD1 (6 bases). This CDR3 has 18 amino acids. Germline V CDR1 and CDR2: SGHRS, YFSETQ. The V and J ends lost 2 bases and 5 bases respectively, with 25 bases between them. The CDR3 DNA reads TGCGCCAGCAGCTTCGGAACAGGGTATAGGGCGCTTAGGACTGAAGCTTTCTTT. Translated: CASSFGTGYRALRTEAFF.

This clonotype showed up many times. The rearrangement uses TRBV13 and TRBJ2-3; 7 bases agree with TRBD2. Germline assignment: CDR1 PRHDT and CDR2 FYEKMQ (reference sequence). V shed 1 base and J 5 bases; nucleotides not matched to a gene: 3. CDR3 length: 14 amino acids. CDR3 protein: CASSLDGEGDTQYF. In DNA, the CDR3 is TGTGCCAGCAGCTTAGACGGGGAGGGAGATACGCAGTATTTT.

This clonotype has only a few counts. The chain carries TRBV29-1 and TRBJ1-1; D not certain. V was cut by 6 bases and J by 1 base, with 6 bases left in between. This CDR3 contains 11 residues. Germline CDR1 reads SQVTM; CDR2 reads ANQGSEA. The CDR3 here is CSVVQNTEAFF. The CDR3 region has the DNA TGCAGCGTCGTCCAGAACACTGAAGCTTTCTTT.

This clonotype was detected ten times or more. The genes are TRBV10-3 and TRBJ1-1, with D possibly being TRBD1 (6 bases). V was cut by 10 bases and J by 4 bases, with 19 bases left in between. CDR3 length: 14 amino acids. CDR1 and CDR2 (germline): ENHRY, SYGVKD. The CDR3 DNA sequence: TGTGCCACTTCTTCAGGGGCGGTGGGCACTGAAGCTTTCTTT. It specifies CATSSGAVGTEAFF.

The chain links TRBV6-5 to TRBJ2-6, with D tentatively TRBD1 (5 bases). The ends were cut back, 3 bases at V and 0 bases at J, with 9 bases in the middle. The CDR3 is 16 residues long. Germline CDR1 MNHEY, CDR2 SVGAGI. The CDR3 DNA reads as TGTGCCAGCAGTTATAGGGGTTTCTCTGGGGCCAACGTCCTGACTTTC. This encodes CASSYRGFSGANVLTF.

This clonotype was seen many times. V and J are TRBV27 and TRBJ2-5; a possible D gene is TRBD1 (6 bases). The CDR3 covers 15 residues. V was clipped by 5 bases and J by 0 bases, with 13 bases between them. Germline CDR1 and CDR2: MNHEY and SMNVEV (reference sequence). The CDR3 bases are TGTGCCAGCAGTCCGAGACAGGCATACCAAGAGACCCAGTACTTC. Its translation: CASSPRQAYQETQYF.

This clonotype was seen ten or more times. The rearrangement joins TRBV4-1 to TRBJ1-4, with 11 bases aligning to TRBD1. CDR3 size: 14 residues. Unmatched junction bases numbered 2, after V lost 3 bases and J lost 8 bases. CDR1 and CDR2 (germline): MGHRA, YSYEKL. The CDR3 reads CASSQGQGEEKLFF. CDR3 nucleotide sequence: TGCGCCAGCAGCCAGGGACAGGGGGAAGAAAAACTGTTTTTT.

In its sample, this clonotype was seen many times. V usage is TRBV5-6 and J usage is TRBJ1-5; D may be TRBD1 (6 bases). Germline V lookup: CDR1 SGHDT, CDR2 YYEEEE. V was pared by 4 bases and J by 1 base, with 12 bases between. The length of the CDR3 is 15 residues. Here the CDR3 DNA reads TGTGCCAGCAGCGCGGCAGGGGACAGCAATCAGCCCCAGCATTTT. Translated: CASSAAGDSNQPQHF. The full variable domain, rest sourced from reference TRBV5-6 and TRBJ1-5, is DAGVTQSPTHLIKTRGQQVTLRCSPKSGHDTVSWYQQALGQGPQFIFQYYEEEERQRGNFPDRFSGHQFPNYSSELNVNALLLGDSALYLCASSAAGDSNQPQHFGDGTRLSIL.

This clonotype was picked up a small number of times. The rearrangement links TRBV9 to TRBJ2-7, with D possibly TRBD1 on 6 matching bases. CDR1 is SGDLS and CDR2 is YYNGEE in the germline V gene. Trimming cost V 4 bases and J 4 bases, with 27 bases left between them. The CDR3 contains 18 residues. The CDR3 loop is CASSPDGQLTFGVYEQYF. The DNA for the CDR3 is TGTGCCAGCAGCCCAGACGGACAGCTGACCTTCGGGGTTTACGAGCAGTACTTC.

Many counts were recorded for this clonotype. This chain joins TRBV11-3 and TRBJ1-5; TRBD1 aligns across 7 bases. The germline gives CDR1 SGHNT, CDR2 YENEEA. The CDR3 totals 15 residues. Unmatched junction bases numbered 9, after V lost 6 bases and J lost 4 bases. The CDR3 spells CASSLGTAINQPQHF. CDR3 nucleotide sequence: TGTGCCAGCAGTCTCGGGACAGCCATTAATCAGCCCCAGCATTTT.

This clonotype was recorded at least ten times. The rearrangement links TRBV2 to TRBJ2-3, with D possibly being TRBD1 (6 bases). This CDR3 is built from 16 residues. V was clipped by 6 bases and J by 0 bases, with 16 bases between them. Germline values: CDR1 SNHLY, CDR2 FYNNEI. The CDR3 sequence: CASRSDSTTSTDTQYF. In DNA form, the CDR3 reads TGTGCCAGCAGATCGGACAGTACCACTAGCACAGATACGCAGTATTTT. The full variable domain, with the rest looked up from reference TRBV2 and TRBJ2-3, is EPEVTQTPSHQVTQMGQEVILRCVPISNHLYFYWYRQILGQKVEFLVSFYNNEISEKSEIFDDQFSVERPDGSNFTLKIRSTKLEDSAMYFCASRSDSTTSTDTQYFGPGTRLTVL.

Remarks on this clonotype: A read error may explain this, as a much larger clone is one base away. The gene calls are TRBV4-3 and TRBJ1-1; D remains unclear. This CDR3 region has 17 residues. Germline lookup yields CDR1 LGHNA and CDR2 YSLEER. V was pared by 0 bases and J by 2 bases, with 16 bases between. The CDR3 spells CASSQDLEWRPNTEAFF. CDR3 DNA: TGCGCCAGCAGCCAAGATCTAGAGTGGCGGCCAAACACTGAAGCTTTCTTT.

This rearrangement joins TRBV12-3 or TRBV12-4 to TRBJ1-1, with unresolved D. V was clipped by 5 bases and J by 0 bases, with 19 bases between them. The CDR3 loop spans 17 amino acids. The CDR3 DNA follows: TGTGCCAGCAGTGCGAAGGGCCCCATTGTAATGAACACTGAAGCTTTCTTT. Its translation is CASSAKGPIVMNTEAFF.